The TCR beta chain described here comes from a study of blood T cell repertoires in COVID-19. In the study overall: Sites across the United States, Italy and Spain contributed samples from acute and convalescent COVID-19. T cells, B-cell-depleted T cells, or PBMCs supplied cDNA or gDNA.

In the authors' methods: Reference gene primer amplification gave estimated nucleated cell counts. Sequencing was performed with immunoSEQ multiplex PCR; in TCRdb, only in-frame clones are kept and a portion is missing. V, J and clone size reflect that table, while D and trimming were determined from the DNA. Of a few hundred thousand clones in the sample, approximately 84% were seen once. All enrollees were roughly 18 to 100 years old and from roughly 22 US areas. This CDR3 has 14 amino acids. With 4 bases removed from V and 7 bases from J, the gap between germline ends came to 14 bases. Germline V gene sequence: CDR1 SGDLS, CDR2 YYNGEE.

The chain recombines TRBV9 with TRBJ2-2, with D perhaps matching TRBD1 (6 bases). The source is a man aged 45-65 years who had recovered from COVID-19. Specimen: PBMCs or T cells enriched from blood (not recorded which). The CDR3 protein is CASSPRQVHGELFF. The CDR3 DNA reads as TGTGCCAGCAGCCCCCGACAGGTTCACGGGGAGCTGTTTTTT. Together with reference TRBV9 and TRBJ2-2, the CDR3 gives the full variable domain: DSGVTQTPKHLITATGQRVTLRCSPRSGDLSVYWYQQSLDQGLQFLIQYYNGEERAKGNILERFSAQQFPDLHSELNLSSLELGDSALYFCASSPRQVHGELFFGEGSRLTVL.